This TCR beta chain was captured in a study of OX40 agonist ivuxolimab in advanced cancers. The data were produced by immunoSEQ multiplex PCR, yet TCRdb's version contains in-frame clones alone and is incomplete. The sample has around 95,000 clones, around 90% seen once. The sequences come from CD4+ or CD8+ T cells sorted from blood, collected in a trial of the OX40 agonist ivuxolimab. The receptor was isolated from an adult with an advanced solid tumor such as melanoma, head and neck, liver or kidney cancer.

The chain's CDR3 is CASSLETPLGYNEQFF. The CDR3 region has the DNA TGTGCCAGCAGCTTAGAGACACCCCTGGGGTACAATGAGCAGTTCTTC. The chain employs TRBV7-2 and TRBJ2-1, with unresolved D. Trimming took 1 base from V and 4 from J, leaving 14 bases between them. This CDR3 has 16 residues. The V gene's germline CDR1 is SGHTA and CDR2 FQGNSA.